A single sample gave rise to the 9 T cell receptor beta chains below, sequenced in a study of OX40 agonist ivuxolimab in advanced cancers. Here immunoSEQ multiplex PCR was the method, and the copy in TCRdb shows in-frame clones only, minus some. The sample has under 65,000 clones; about nine tenths are singletons. Here the sequenced sample was CD4+ or CD8+ T cells sorted from blood, taken in a trial of the OX40 agonist ivuxolimab. These receptors all stem from an adult with an advanced solid tumor such as melanoma, head and neck, liver or kidney cancer.

This chain uses TRBV27 with TRBJ2-7, with TRBD2 identical over 7 bases. With V trimmed by 6 bases and J by 2 bases, 7 bases remained unmatched. The CDR3 is 14 amino acids. The germline CDR1 and CDR2 sequences are MNHEY and SMNVEV (reference sequence). This CDR3 reads CASRRPGLTYEQYF. The CDR3 DNA is TGTGCCAGCAGGCGTCCGGGACTAACCTACGAGCAGTACTTC.

V is TRBV11-2 and J is TRBJ2-3, with TRBD1 identical over 8 bases. Germline CDR1 and CDR2: SGHAT and FQNNGV. This CDR3 is built from 17 residues. J gave up 4 bases and V 2 bases, and 11 bases lay outside the gene matches. The CDR3 spells CASSLFHGAGGADTQYF. The CDR3 nucleotides are TGTGCCAGCAGCTTATTTCACGGCGCAGGGGGCGCAGATACGCAGTATTTT.

The chain recombines TRBV6-1 with TRBJ2-1, with unresolved D. The V and J ends lost 2 bases and 12 bases respectively, with 8 bases between them. In germline, CDR1 is MNHNS, CDR2 SASEGT. The CDR3 totals 11 residues. The CDR3 reads CASSEIGVQFF. The CDR3 coding sequence is TGTGCCAGCAGTGAAATTGGGGTGCAGTTCTTC.

This clone appeared a single time. DNA for the CDR3: TGTGCCAGCAGTGAAGTAGCCCAAGAGACCCAGTACTTC. This gives the protein CASSEVAQETQYF. The gene calls are TRBV6-1 and TRBJ2-5, with D unclear. V lost 1 base and J 1 base, leaving 4 bases between the germline ends. The CDR3 is made up of 13 amino acids. Germline V gene sequence: CDR1 MNHNS, CDR2 SASEGT.

The V gene is TRBV5-4, the J gene TRBJ2-3, with D possibly TRBD2 on 5 matching bases. Germline V gene data show CDR1 as SGHNT and CDR2 as YYREEE (reference sequence). V was pared by 4 bases and J by 0 bases, with 18 bases between. This CDR3 is 17 amino acids long. The chain's CDR3 is CASSPRSGRTSTDTQYF. The CDR3 nucleotides are TGTGCCAGCAGCCCCCGTTCAGGTCGGACTAGCACAGATACGCAGTATTTT.

Concerning this clone: The sample contains more than one DNA sequence encoding this CDR3. The V call is TRBV11-2, the J call TRBJ2-2; D is unresolved. The CDR3 totals 13 residues. CDR1 is SGHAT and CDR2 is FQNNGV in the germline V gene. V was pared by 1 base and J by 6 bases, with 6 bases between. The CDR3 DNA reads TGTGCCAGCAGCTTAGGCGAATCCGGGGAGCTGTTTTTT. Amino acids: CASSLGESGELFF.

The CDR3 nucleotides read TGTGCCAGCAGCTTACTAAACACTGAAGCTTTCTTT. This translates into CASSLLNTEAFF. This chain links TRBV11-2 with TRBJ1-1; D is unclear. The V gene lost 2 bases and the J gene lost 2 bases, with 3 bases spanning the gap. In germline, CDR1 is SGHAT, CDR2 FQNNGV. This CDR3 has 12 residues.

As to this clone: This sample also contains other DNA sequences that code for the same CDR3. J is TRBJ2-3 and V is TRBV18; D is possibly TRBD2 (5 bases). Trimming left V 2 bases short and J 6 bases short, with 6 bases between. This CDR3 spans 12 amino acids. Germline V gives CDR1 KGHSH, CDR2 LQKENI. DNA for the CDR3: TGTGCCAGCTCACCAAGGGAGGATACGCAGTATTTT. It is translated as CASSPREDTQYF.

The chain is built from TRBV15 and TRBJ2-1, with D perhaps given as TRBD1 or TRBD2 (6 bases each). This CDR3 is built from 17 residues. Germline lookup yields CDR1 LNHNV and CDR2 YYDKDF (reference sequence). Trimming shortened V by 3 bases and J by 0 bases, and 15 bases separated the two germline ends. CDR3 coding DNA: TGTGCCACCAGCAGGGGGGGCGGCCTGAGCTCCTACAATGAGCAGTTCTTC. This gives the protein CATSRGGGLSSYNEQFF.